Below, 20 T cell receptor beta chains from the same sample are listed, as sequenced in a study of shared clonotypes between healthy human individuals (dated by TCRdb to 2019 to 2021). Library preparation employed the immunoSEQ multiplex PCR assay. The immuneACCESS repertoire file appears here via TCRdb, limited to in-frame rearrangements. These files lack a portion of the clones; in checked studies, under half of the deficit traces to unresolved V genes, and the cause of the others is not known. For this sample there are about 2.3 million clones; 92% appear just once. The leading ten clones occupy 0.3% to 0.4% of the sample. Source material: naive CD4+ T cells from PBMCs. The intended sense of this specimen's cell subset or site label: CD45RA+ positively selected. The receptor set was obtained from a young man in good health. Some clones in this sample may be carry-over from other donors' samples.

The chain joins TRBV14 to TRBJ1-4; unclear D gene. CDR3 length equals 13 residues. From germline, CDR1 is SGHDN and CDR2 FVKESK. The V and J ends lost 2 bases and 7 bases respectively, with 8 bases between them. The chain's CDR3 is CASSQNLGEKLFF. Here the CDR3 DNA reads TGTGCCAGCAGCCAAAATTTGGGTGAAAAACTGTTTTTT.

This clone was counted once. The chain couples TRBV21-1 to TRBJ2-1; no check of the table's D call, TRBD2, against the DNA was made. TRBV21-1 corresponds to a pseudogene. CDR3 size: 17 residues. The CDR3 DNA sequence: TGTGCCAGCAGCCCCCATCGCGGGACTAGCGGTTTTGACGAGCAGTTCTTC. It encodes CASSPHRGTSGFDEQFF.

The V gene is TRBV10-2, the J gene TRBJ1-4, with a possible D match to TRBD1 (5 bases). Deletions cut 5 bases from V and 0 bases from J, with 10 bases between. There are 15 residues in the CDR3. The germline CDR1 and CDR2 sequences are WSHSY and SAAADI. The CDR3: CASSHPGPTNEKLFF. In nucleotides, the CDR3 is TGCGCCAGCAGTCATCCGGGACCAACTAATGAAAAACTGTTTTTT.

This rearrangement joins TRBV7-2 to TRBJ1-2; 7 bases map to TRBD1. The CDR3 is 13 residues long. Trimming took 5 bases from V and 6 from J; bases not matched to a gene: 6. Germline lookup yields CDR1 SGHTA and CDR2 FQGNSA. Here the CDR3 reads CASSQDRPDGYTF. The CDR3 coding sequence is TGTGCCAGCAGCCAGGACAGGCCCGATGGCTACACCTTC.

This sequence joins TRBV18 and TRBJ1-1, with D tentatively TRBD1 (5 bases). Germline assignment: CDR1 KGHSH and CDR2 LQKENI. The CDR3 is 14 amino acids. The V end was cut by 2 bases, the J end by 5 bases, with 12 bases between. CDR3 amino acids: CASSPNFGGTEAFF. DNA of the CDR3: TGTGCCAGCTCACCAAACTTCGGGGGTACTGAAGCTTTCTTT.

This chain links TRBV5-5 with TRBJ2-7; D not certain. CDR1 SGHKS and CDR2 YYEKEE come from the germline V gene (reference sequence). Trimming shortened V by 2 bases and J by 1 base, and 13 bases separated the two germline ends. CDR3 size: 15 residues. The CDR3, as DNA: TGTGCCAGCAGCTTAGAGACACTGCTATCCTACGAGCAGTACTTC. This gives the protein CASSLETLLSYEQYF.

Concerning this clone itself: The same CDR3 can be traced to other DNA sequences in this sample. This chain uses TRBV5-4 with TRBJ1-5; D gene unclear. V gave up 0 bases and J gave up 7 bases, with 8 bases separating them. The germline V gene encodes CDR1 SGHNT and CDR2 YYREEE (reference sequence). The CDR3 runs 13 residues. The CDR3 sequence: CASSLEGGQPQHF. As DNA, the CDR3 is TGTGCCAGCAGCTTGGAGGGAGGGCAGCCCCAGCATTTT.

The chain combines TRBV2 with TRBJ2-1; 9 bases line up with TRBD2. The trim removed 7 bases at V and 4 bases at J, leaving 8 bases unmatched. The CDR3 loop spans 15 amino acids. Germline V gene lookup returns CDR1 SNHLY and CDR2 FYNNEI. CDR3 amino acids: CASTLETSGYNEQFF. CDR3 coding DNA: TGTGCCAGCACCCTTGAGACTAGCGGATACAATGAGCAGTTCTTC.

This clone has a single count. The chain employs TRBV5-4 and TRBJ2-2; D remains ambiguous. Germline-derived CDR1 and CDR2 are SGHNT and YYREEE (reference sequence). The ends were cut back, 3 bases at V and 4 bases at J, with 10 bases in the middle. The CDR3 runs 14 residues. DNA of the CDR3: TGTGCCAGCAGCTCACCATCTAGCACCGGGGAGCTGTTTTTT. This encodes CASSSPSSTGELFF.

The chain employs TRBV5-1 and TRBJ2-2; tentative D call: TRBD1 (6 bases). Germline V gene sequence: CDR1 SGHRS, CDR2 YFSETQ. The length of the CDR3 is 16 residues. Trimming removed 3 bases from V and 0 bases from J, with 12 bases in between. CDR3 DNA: TGCGCCAGCAGCTGGCAGGGGATCTCGAACACCGGGGAGCTGTTTTTT. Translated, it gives CASSWQGISNTGELFF. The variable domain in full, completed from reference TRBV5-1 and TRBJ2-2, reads KAGVTQTPRYLIKTRGQQVTLSCSPISGHRSVSWYQQTPGQGLQFLFEYFSETQRNKGNFPGRFSGRQFSNSRSEMNVSTLELGDSALYLCASSWQGISNTGELFFGEGSRLTVL.

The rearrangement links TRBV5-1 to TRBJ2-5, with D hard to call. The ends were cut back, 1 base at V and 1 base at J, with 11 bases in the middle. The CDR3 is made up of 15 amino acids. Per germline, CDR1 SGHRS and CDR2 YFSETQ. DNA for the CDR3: TGCGCCAGCAGCTTGCGAGGACCGACCCAAGAGACCCAGTACTTC. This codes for CASSLRGPTQETQYF.

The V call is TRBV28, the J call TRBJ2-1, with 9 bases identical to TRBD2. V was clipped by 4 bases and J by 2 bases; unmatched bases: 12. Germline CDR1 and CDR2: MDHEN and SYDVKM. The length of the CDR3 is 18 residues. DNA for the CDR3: TGTGCCAGCAGTTCTCTAGTAGCGGGGGAGAGGGCCTACAATGAGCAGTTCTTC. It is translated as CASSSLVAGERAYNEQFF.

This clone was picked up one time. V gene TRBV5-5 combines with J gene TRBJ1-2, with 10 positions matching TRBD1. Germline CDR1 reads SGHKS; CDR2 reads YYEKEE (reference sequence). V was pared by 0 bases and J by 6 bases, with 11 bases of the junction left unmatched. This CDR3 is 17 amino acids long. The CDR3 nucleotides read TGTGCCAGCAGCTTGGGACAGGGGGCGCCGGGAGTAAATGGCTACACCTTC. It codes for CASSLGQGAPGVNGYTF.

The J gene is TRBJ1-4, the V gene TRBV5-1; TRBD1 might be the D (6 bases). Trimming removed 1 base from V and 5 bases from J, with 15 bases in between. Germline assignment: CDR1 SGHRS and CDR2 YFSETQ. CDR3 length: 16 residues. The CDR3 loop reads CASSLFVAGENEKLFF. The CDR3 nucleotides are TGCGCCAGCAGCTTGTTCGTGGCAGGGGAGAATGAAAAACTGTTTTTT.

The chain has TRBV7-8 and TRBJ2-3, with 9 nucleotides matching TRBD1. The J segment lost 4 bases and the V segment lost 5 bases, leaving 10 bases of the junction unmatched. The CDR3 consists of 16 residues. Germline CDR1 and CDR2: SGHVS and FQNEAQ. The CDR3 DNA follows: TGTGCCAGCAGCCTCAGACAGGGGGGTCACTCAGATACGCAGTATTTT. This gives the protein CASSLRQGGHSDTQYF.

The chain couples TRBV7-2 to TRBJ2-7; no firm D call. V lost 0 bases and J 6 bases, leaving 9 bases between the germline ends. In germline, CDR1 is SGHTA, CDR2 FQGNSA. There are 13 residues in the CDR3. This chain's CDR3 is CASSLAPRLEQYF. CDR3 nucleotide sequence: TGTGCCAGCAGCTTAGCGCCCCGCCTCGAGCAGTACTTC.

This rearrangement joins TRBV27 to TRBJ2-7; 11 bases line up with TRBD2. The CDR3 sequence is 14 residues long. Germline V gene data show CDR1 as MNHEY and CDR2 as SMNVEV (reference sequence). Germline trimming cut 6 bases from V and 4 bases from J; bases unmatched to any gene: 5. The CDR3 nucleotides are TGTGCCAGCAGGTTAGCGGGAGGGCCATACGAGCAGTACTTC. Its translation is CASRLAGGPYEQYF.

The CDR3 sequence is CASSPLGGGRNTEAFF. DNA of the CDR3: TGTGCCAGCAGCCCCTTAGGGGGAGGGAGGAACACTGAAGCTTTCTTT. This sequence joins TRBV4-2 and TRBJ1-1; D might be TRBD1 (6 bases). The germline CDR1 and CDR2 sequences are LGHNA and YNFKEQ. This CDR3 contains 16 residues. V shed 4 bases and J shed 1 base, with 16 bases lying between them.

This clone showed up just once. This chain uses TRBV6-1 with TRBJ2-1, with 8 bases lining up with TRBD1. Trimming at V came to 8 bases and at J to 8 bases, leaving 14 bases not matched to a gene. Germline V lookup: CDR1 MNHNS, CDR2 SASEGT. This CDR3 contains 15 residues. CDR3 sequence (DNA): TGTGCCAGCTTCTCAGGACAGGGCGGTGGTTATGAGCAGTTCTTC. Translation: CASFSGQGGGYEQFF.

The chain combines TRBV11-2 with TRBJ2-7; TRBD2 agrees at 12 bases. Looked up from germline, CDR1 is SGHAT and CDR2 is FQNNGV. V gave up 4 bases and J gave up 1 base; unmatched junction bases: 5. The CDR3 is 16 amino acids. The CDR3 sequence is CASSSLAGGQSYEQYF. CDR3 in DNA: TGTGCCAGCAGCTCTCTAGCGGGAGGGCAGTCCTACGAGCAGTACTTC.